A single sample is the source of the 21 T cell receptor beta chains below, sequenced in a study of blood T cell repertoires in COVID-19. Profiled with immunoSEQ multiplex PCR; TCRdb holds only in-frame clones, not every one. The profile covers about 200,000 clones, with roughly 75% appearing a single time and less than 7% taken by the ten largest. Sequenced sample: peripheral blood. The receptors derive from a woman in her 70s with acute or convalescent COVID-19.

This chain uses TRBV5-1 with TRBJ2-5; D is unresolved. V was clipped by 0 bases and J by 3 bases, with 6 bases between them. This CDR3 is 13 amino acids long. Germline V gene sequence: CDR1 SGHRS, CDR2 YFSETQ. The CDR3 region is CASSLVSEETQYF. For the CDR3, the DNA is TGCGCCAGCAGCTTGGTCTCAGAAGAGACCCAGTACTTC. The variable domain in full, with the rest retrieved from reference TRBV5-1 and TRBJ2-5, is KAGVTQTPRYLIKTRGQQVTLSCSPISGHRSVSWYQQTPGQGLQFLFEYFSETQRNKGNFPGRFSGRQFSNSRSEMNVSTLELGDSALYLCASSLVSEETQYFGPGTRLLVL.

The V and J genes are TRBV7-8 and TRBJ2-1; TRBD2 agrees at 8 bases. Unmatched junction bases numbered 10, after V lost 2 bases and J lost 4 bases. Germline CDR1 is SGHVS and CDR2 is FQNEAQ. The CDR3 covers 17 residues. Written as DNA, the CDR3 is TGTGCCAGCAGCTTATTCTTTAGCGGGGAGATTTACAATGAGCAGTTCTTC. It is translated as CASSLFFSGEIYNEQFF.

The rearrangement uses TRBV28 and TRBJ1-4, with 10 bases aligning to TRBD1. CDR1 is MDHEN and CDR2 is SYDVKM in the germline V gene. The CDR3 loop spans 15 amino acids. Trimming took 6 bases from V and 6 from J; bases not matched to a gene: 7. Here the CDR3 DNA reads TGTGCCAGCAGAGATCCTGGACAGGGGGATGAAAAACTGTTTTTT. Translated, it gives CASRDPGQGDEKLFF.

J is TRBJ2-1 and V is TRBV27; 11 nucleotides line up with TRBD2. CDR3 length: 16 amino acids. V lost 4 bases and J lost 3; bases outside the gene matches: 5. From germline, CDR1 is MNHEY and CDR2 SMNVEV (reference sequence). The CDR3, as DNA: TGTGCCAGCAGTTCCGCCCTAGCGGGAGGCTACAATGAGCAGTTCTTC. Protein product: CASSSALAGGYNEQFF.

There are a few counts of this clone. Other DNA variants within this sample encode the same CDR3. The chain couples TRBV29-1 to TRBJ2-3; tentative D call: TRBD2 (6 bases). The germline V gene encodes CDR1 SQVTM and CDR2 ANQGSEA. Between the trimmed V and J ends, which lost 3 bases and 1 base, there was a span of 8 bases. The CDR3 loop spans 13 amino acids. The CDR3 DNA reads TGCAGCGTTGACACGGGGGGCACAGATACGCAGTATTTT. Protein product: CSVDTGGTDTQYF.

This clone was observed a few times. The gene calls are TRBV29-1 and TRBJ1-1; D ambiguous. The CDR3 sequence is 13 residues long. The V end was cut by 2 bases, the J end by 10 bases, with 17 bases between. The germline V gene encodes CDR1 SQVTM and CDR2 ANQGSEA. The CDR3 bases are TGCAGCGTTGAAAGGTCGGCGGCTGCGGGAGCTTTCTTT. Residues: CSVERSAAAGAFF.

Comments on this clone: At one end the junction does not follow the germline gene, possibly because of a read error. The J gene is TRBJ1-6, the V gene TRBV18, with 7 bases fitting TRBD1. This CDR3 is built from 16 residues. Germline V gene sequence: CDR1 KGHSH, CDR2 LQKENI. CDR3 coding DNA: TGTGCCAGCTCTCCACGGCAGGGGGGAGGTGATTCACCCCTCCACTTT. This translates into CASSPRQGGGDSPLHF.

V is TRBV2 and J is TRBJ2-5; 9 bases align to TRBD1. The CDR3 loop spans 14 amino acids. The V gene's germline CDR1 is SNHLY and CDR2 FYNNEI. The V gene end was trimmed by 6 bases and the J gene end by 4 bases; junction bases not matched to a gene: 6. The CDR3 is CASSWDRAPETQYF. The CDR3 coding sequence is TGTGCCAGCAGCTGGGACAGGGCGCCAGAGACCCAGTACTTC.

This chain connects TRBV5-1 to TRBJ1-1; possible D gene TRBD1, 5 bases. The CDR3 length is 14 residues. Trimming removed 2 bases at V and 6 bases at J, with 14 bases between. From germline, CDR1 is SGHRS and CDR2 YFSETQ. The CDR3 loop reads CASSFGGGSAEAFF. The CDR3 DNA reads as TGCGCCAGCAGCTTTGGGGGAGGGAGCGCTGAAGCTTTCTTT.

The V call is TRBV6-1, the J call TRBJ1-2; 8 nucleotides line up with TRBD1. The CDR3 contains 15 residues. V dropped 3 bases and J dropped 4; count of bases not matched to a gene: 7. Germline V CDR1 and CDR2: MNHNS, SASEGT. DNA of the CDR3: TGTGCCAGCAGTGACGGCCACACAGGGGGCTATGGCTACACCTTC. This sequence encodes CASSDGHTGGYGYTF.

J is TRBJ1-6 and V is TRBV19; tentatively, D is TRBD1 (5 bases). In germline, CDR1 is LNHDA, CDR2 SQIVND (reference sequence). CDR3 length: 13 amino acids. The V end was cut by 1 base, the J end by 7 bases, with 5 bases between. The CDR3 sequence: CASSIGQNSPLHF. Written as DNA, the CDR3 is TGTGCCAGTAGTATAGGACAGAATTCACCCCTCCACTTT.

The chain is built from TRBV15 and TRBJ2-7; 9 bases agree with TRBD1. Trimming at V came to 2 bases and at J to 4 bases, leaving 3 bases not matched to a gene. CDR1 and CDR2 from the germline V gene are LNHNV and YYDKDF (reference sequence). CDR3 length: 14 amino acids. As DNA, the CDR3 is TGTGCCACCAGCAGAACTGGACAGGGGTACGAGCAGTACTTC. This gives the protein CATSRTGQGYEQYF.

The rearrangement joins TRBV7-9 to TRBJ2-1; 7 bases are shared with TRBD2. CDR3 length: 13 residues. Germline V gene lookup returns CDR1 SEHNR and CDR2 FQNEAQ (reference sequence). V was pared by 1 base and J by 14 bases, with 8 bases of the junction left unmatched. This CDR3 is CASSLVAGDIEFF. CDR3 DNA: TGTGCCAGCAGCTTAGTGGCGGGAGATATAGAGTTCTTC.

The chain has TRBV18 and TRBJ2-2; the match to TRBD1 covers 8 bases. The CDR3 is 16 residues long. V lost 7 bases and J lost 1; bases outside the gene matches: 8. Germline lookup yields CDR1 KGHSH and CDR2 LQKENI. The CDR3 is CASYPPDRGNTGELFF. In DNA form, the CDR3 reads TGTGCCAGCTACCCACCAGACAGGGGGAACACCGGGGAGCTGTTTTTT.

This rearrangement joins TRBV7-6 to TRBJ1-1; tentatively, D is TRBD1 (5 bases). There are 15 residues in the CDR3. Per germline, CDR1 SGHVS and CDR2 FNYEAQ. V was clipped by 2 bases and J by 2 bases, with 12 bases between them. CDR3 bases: TGTGCCAGCAGCTTATTGGCAGGGCTTAACACTGAAGCTTTCTTT. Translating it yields CASSLLAGLNTEAFF.

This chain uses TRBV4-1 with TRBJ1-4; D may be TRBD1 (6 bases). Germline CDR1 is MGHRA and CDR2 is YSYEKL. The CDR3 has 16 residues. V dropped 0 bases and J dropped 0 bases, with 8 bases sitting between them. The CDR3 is CASSQETGATNEKLFF. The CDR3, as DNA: TGCGCCAGCAGCCAAGAGACAGGCGCAACTAATGAAAAACTGTTTTTT.

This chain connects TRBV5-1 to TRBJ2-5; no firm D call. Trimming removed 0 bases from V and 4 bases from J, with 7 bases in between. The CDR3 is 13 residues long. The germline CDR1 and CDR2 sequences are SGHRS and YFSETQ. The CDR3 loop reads CASSLAEVETQYF. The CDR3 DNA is TGCGCCAGCAGCTTGGCCGAGGTAGAGACCCAGTACTTC.

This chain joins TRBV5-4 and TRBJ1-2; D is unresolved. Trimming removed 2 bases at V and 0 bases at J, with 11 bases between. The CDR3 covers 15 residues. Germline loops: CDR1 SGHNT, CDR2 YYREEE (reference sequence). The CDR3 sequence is CASSFLERTNYGYTF. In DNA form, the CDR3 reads TGTGCCAGCAGCTTCCTTGAGAGGACTAACTATGGCTACACCTTC.

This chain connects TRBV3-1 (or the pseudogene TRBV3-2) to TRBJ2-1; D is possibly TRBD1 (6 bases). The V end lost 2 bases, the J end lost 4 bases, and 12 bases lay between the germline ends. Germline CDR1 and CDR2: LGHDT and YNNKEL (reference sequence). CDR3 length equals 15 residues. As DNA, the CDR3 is TGTGCCAGCAGCCAATACAGGGTCCTATACAATGAGCAGTTCTTC. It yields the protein CASSQYRVLYNEQFF.

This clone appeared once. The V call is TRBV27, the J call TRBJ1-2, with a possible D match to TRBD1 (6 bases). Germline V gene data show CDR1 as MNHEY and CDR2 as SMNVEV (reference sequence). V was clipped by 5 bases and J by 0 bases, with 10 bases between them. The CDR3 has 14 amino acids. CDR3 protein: CASSAGTPNYGYTF. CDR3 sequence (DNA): TGTGCCAGCAGTGCCGGGACACCTAACTATGGCTACACCTTC.

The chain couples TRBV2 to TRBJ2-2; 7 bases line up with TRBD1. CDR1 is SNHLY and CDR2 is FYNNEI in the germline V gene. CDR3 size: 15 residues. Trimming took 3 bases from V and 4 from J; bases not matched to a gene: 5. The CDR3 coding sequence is TGTGCCAGCAGTGAGAAACAGGGGTCCACCGGGGAGCTGTTTTTT. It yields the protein CASSEKQGSTGELFF.